These 22 T cell receptor beta chains originate from one sample sequenced in a study of cytomegalovirus exposure and HLA in healthy donors. Primers: 60 Vbeta forward and 13 Jbeta reverse. Clones were sequenced by immunoSEQ multiplex PCR, and TCRdb holds only the in-frame ones, with some missing. This sample has approximately 110,000 clones, with 69% found just once. The sequenced material came from PBMCs. These receptors were taken from a man between 25 and 39 years old in good health and CMV-seronegative.

CDR3 in amino acids: CASSLPGAGYNEQFF. Written as DNA, the CDR3 is TGTGCCAGCAGTTTACCCGGGGCGGGATACAATGAGCAGTTCTTC. The V call is TRBV28, the J call TRBJ2-1, with D possibly TRBD2 on 6 matching bases. The germline gives CDR1 MDHEN, CDR2 SYDVKM. The CDR3 is made up of 15 amino acids. Trimming removed 2 bases at V and 4 bases at J, with 12 bases between.

The V gene is TRBV10-3, the J gene TRBJ1-5; D unclear. V dropped 3 bases and J dropped 1 base, with 13 bases sitting between them. This CDR3 region has 16 residues. CDR1 is ENHRY, CDR2 SYGVKD, per germline. The CDR3 loop reads CAISEFPGMSNQPQHF. CDR3 DNA: TGTGCCATCAGTGAATTTCCGGGTATGAGCAATCAGCCCCAGCATTTT.

This chain links TRBV19 with TRBJ1-4; possible D gene TRBD1, 5 bases. Germline CDR1 is LNHDA and CDR2 is SQIVND (reference sequence). This CDR3 is 17 amino acids long. V lost 5 bases to trimming and J lost 2 bases, with 18 bases between them. The CDR3 sequence: CASSPPAGQGTNEKLFF. The CDR3 coding sequence is TGTGCCAGTAGTCCCCCGGCAGGACAAGGCACTAATGAAAAACTGTTTTTT.

This clone came up once. The V and J genes are TRBV7-2 and TRBJ2-3, with D possibly TRBD2 on 6 matching bases. Trimming cost V 5 bases and J 2 bases, with 20 bases left between them. The CDR3 has 17 amino acids. Germline assignment: CDR1 SGHTA and CDR2 FQGNSA. In nucleotides, the CDR3 is TGTGCCAGCAGCCCCGAGGGAGGCCTCTATCCCACAGATACGCAGTATTTT. Translation gives CASSPEGGLYPTDTQYF.

A remark on this clone: Other DNA sequences in this sample translate to the same CDR3. V gene TRBV6-5 combines with J gene TRBJ2-7; D might be TRBD1 (5 bases). V was pared by 2 bases and J by 3 bases, with 8 bases between. Germline CDR1 and CDR2: MNHEY and SVGAGI. The CDR3 loop spans 13 amino acids. The CDR3 here is CASSYRQGYEQYF. The CDR3 nucleotides read TGTGCCAGCAGTTACCGGCAGGGCTACGAGCAGTACTTC.

The chain joins TRBV5-4 to TRBJ1-1; D may be TRBD1 (5 bases). Germline V gene sequence: CDR1 SGHNT, CDR2 YYREEE (reference sequence). The CDR3 spans 14 residues. The ends were cut back, 4 bases at V and 2 bases at J, with 12 bases in the middle. The CDR3 nucleotides read TGTGCCAGCAGCATACCCGGGACTAACACTGAAGCTTTCTTT. Translating it yields CASSIPGTNTEAFF.

The chain couples TRBV30 to TRBJ2-2; 7 positions match TRBD1. The CDR3 is 15 residues long. Germline lookup yields CDR1 GTSNPN and CDR2 SVGIG (reference sequence). Trimming removed 5 bases from V and 1 base from J; junction bases left unmatched: 7. The CDR3 sequence is CAWDFGTENTGELFF. The CDR3 DNA is TGTGCCTGGGATTTCGGGACAGAGAACACCGGGGAGCTGTTTTTT. The full variable domain, completed using reference TRBV30 and TRBJ2-2, is SQTIHQWPATLVQPVGSPLSLECTVEGTSNPNLYWYRQAAGRGLQLLFYSVGIGQISSEVPQNLSASRPQDRQFILSSKKLLLSDSGFYLCAWDFGTENTGELFFGEGSRLTVL.

This clone has a handful of counts. This CDR3 is CASSTLTGPLLYGYTF. DNA of the CDR3: TGTGCCAGCAGCACCTTGACAGGCCCACTCCTCTATGGCTACACCTTC. The chain carries TRBV7-2 and TRBJ1-2; maybe TRBD1 (6 bases). V dropped 5 bases and J dropped 4 bases, with 20 bases sitting between them. Germline CDR1 SGHTA, CDR2 FQGNSA. This CDR3 has 16 amino acids.

This clone was found a few times. The chain is built from TRBV11-2 and TRBJ1-5, with no clear D. The CDR3 spans 15 residues. Germline V CDR1 and CDR2: SGHAT, FQNNGV. The V end was cut by 1 base, the J end by 0 bases, with 7 bases between. CDR3 DNA sequence: TGTGCCAGCAGCTTAGGTCTATATAGCAATCAGCCCCAGCATTTT. Protein sequence: CASSLGLYSNQPQHF.

The chain joins TRBV7-2 to TRBJ2-5; 8 nucleotides match TRBD1. V was clipped by 1 base and J by 2 bases; unmatched bases: 3. The CDR3 covers 15 residues. From germline, CDR1 is SGHTA and CDR2 FQGNSA. The CDR3 sequence: CASSLGTGIQETQYF. The CDR3 DNA follows: TGTGCCAGCAGCTTAGGGACAGGGATACAAGAGACCCAGTACTTC.

The chain carries TRBV7-9 and TRBJ1-1, with 9 positions matching TRBD1. The V gene end was trimmed by 1 base and the J gene end by 8 bases; junction bases not matched to a gene: 8. Germline CDR1 is SEHNR and CDR2 is FQNEAQ (reference sequence). The CDR3 totals 15 residues. CDR3 sequence (DNA): TGTGCCAGCAGCTTAGGGGACAGGGTCATTAGCGAAGCTTTCTTT. It encodes CASSLGDRVISEAFF.

The rearrangement links TRBV9 to TRBJ1-6, with a weak D call TRBD1 (6 bases). The CDR3 sequence is 14 residues long. Trimming cost V 5 bases and J 6 bases, with 12 bases left between them. From germline, CDR1 is SGDLS and CDR2 YYNGEE. The CDR3 nucleotides read TGTGCCAGCAGTTTACAGGGCAGTAATTCACCCCTCCACTTT. Translation gives CASSLQGSNSPLHF.

The chain joins TRBV15 to TRBJ1-4; no clear D. Per the germline V gene, CDR1 is LNHNV and CDR2 is YYDKDF (reference sequence). Trimming cost V 1 base and J 0 bases, with 9 bases left between them. The CDR3 consists of 16 residues. The CDR3 bases are TGTGCCACCAGCAGAGGCCGGGTTGCAACTAATGAAAAACTGTTTTTT. Protein product: CATSRGRVATNEKLFF.

This clone was observed a single time. V gene TRBV2 combines with J gene TRBJ2-7; D possibly corresponds to TRBD1 (6 bases). The germline V and J ends were trimmed by 7 bases and 0 bases, with 16 bases remaining between them. In germline, CDR1 is SNHLY, CDR2 FYNNEI. The CDR3 has 15 amino acids. The CDR3 here is CASTLLDSSSYEQYF. CDR3 in DNA: TGTGCCAGCACCCTTTTGGACAGCAGCTCCTACGAGCAGTACTTC.

This clone was observed a few times. The V and J genes are TRBV28 and TRBJ1-2; 7 nucleotides agree with TRBD1. The CDR3 spans 16 residues. Germline CDR1 MDHEN, CDR2 SYDVKM. Unmatched junction bases numbered 14, after V lost 5 bases and J lost 5 bases. The CDR3 spells CASSPRVGTAGYGYTF. CDR3 bases: TGTGCCAGCAGTCCCAGGGTTGGGACAGCTGGGTATGGCTACACCTTC.

V usage is TRBV5-4 and J usage is TRBJ2-5, with TRBD2 matching 10 bases. CDR1 and CDR2 from the germline V gene are SGHNT and YYREEE (reference sequence). This CDR3 contains 15 residues. J gave up 2 bases and V 6 bases, and 7 bases lay outside the gene matches. CDR3 region: CASTTAGGLQETQYF. Written as DNA, the CDR3 is TGTGCCAGCACCACAGCGGGAGGGTTGCAAGAGACCCAGTACTTC.

V is TRBV11-2 and J is TRBJ2-7; a possible D gene is TRBD1 (6 bases). The CDR3 is 15 amino acids. Germline CDR1 SGHAT, CDR2 FQNNGV. Trimming stripped 2 bases from V and 9 bases from J, with 20 bases between. CDR3 DNA: TGTGCCAGCAGCTTACATCACGGAGCCCAAGGGGGGCAGTACTTC. It specifies CASSLHHGAQGGQYF.

The chain couples TRBV4-1 to TRBJ1-1; D is uncertain. CDR1 is MGHRA and CDR2 is YSYEKL in the germline V gene. With 4 bases removed from V and 6 bases from J, the gap between germline ends came to 15 bases. The CDR3 extends over 14 amino acids. CDR3 DNA: TGCGCCAGCAGCCCGGGATCGGGTATCGCTGAAGCTTTCTTT. As protein: CASSPGSGIAEAFF.

The J gene is TRBJ1-1, the V gene TRBV28; D unresolved. V lost 7 bases and J 3 bases, leaving 9 bases between the germline ends. The germline V gene encodes CDR1 MDHEN and CDR2 SYDVKM. The CDR3 runs 12 residues. The CDR3 loop is CASNYRYTEAFF. CDR3 sequence (DNA): TGTGCCAGCAACTATCGCTACACTGAAGCTTTCTTT.

This clone turned up a few times. The chain couples TRBV18 to TRBJ1-1, with 9 bases lining up with TRBD1. The CDR3 has 18 amino acids. After removal of 3 bases from V and 2 bases from J, the junction contained 13 bases not matched to a gene. The germline gives CDR1 KGHSH, CDR2 LQKENI. As DNA, the CDR3 is TGTGCCAGCTCACCGTTGAACAGGGGGCAAGGGGGTAACACTGAAGCTTTCTTT. Translating it yields CASSPLNRGQGGNTEAFF. Looking up the rest from reference TRBV18 and TRBJ1-1 gives the full variable domain: NAGVMQNPRHLVRRRGQEARLRCSPMKGHSHVYWYRQLPEEGLKFMVYLQKENIIDESGMPKERFSAEFPKEGPSILRIQQVVRGDSAAYFCASSPLNRGQGGNTEAFFGQGTRLTVV.

The CDR3 spells CAMRFGREDGYTF. The CDR3 nucleotides are TGTGCCATGCGTTTCGGGAGGGAAGATGGCTACACCTTC. This chain links TRBV10-3 with TRBJ1-2; D gene uncertain. This CDR3 has 13 residues. The germline V gene has CDR1 ENHRY and CDR2 SYGVKD. V was cut by 9 bases and J by 6 bases, with 17 bases left in between.

The V gene is TRBV25-1, the J gene TRBJ1-1, with D tentatively TRBD1 (5 bases). CDR1 is MGHDK, CDR2 SYGVNS, per germline. Deletions cut 7 bases from V and 11 bases from J, with 14 bases between. There are 11 residues in the CDR3. Here the CDR3 DNA reads TGTGCCAGCACCAAAGGCGGGGGGGCTTTCTTT. This sequence encodes CASTKGGGAFF.